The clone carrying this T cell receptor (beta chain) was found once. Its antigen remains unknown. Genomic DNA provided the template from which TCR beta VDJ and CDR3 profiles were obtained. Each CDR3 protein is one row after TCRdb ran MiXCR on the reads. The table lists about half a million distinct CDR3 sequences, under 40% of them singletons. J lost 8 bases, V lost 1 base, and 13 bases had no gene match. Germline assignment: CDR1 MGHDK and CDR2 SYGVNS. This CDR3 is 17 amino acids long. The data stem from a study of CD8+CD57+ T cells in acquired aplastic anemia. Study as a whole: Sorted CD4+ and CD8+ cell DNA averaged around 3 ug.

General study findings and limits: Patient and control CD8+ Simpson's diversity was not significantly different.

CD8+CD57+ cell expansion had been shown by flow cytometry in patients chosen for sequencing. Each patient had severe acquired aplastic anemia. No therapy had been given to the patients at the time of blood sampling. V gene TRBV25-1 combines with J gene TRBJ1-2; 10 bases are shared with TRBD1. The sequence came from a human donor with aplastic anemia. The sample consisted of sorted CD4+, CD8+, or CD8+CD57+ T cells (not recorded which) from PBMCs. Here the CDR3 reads CASSESAGTGTGVGYTF. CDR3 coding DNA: TGTGCCAGCAGTGAATCCGCCGGCACCGGGACAGGGGTCGGCTACACCTTC.